The 18 T cell receptor beta chains below were found in one sample sequenced in a study of T cell responses to AZD1222 COVID-19 vaccine. Using immunoSEQ multiplex PCR, the repertoire was profiled, and TCRdb retains in-frame clones only, with some absent. The data show about 140,000 clones, with roughly 90% seen just once and approximately 3% held by the top ten. Sequenced here: peripheral blood, sampled on day 0 of AZD1222 vaccination. The receptors originated from an adult in good health.

Only one count was recorded for this clone. The chain couples TRBV4-2 to TRBJ2-7; D is undetermined. V lost 3 bases to trimming and J lost 0 bases, with 15 bases between them. Per the germline V gene, CDR1 is LGHNA and CDR2 is YNFKEQ. The CDR3 sequence is 16 residues long. The CDR3 DNA sequence: TGTGCCAGCAGCCACCCACAGAGGCCCAGCTCCTACGAGCAGTACTTC. It specifies CASSHPQRPSSYEQYF.

J is TRBJ1-2 and V is TRBV27; the match to TRBD1 covers 7 bases. Losses at the gene ends were 2 bases for V and 2 bases for J; bases not matched to a gene: 5. CDR3 length: 15 residues. Germline assignment: CDR1 MNHEY and CDR2 SMNVEV (reference sequence). The CDR3 here is CASSLDPTGNYGYTF. CDR3 DNA sequence: TGTGCCAGCAGTTTAGACCCGACAGGGAACTATGGCTACACCTTC.

The chain employs TRBV4-1 and TRBJ2-1; D possibly matches TRBD1 or TRBD2 (6 bases each). Germline CDR1 and CDR2: MGHRA and YSYEKL. CDR3 length: 16 residues. V gave up 6 bases and J gave up 3 bases, with 18 bases separating them. CDR3 region: CASSQTRGDHYNEQFF. As DNA, the CDR3 is TGCGCCAGCAGTCAAACGAGGGGGGATCACTACAATGAGCAGTTCTTC.

The V call is TRBV11-3, the J call TRBJ2-1, with TRBD1 matching over 7 bases. V gave up 5 bases and J gave up 2 bases; unmatched junction bases: 6. The germline gives CDR1 SGHNT, CDR2 YENEEA. This CDR3 is built from 15 residues. CDR3 sequence: CASSPTGSTYNEQFF. The CDR3 bases are TGTGCCAGCAGCCCGACAGGGTCCACCTACAATGAGCAGTTCTTC. Based on the CDR3 plus reference TRBV11-3 and TRBJ2-1, the full variable domain is EAGVVQSPRYKIIEKKQPVAFWCNPISGHNTLYWYLQNLGQGPELLIRYENEEAVDDSQLPKDRFSAERLKGVDSTLKIQPAELGDSAVYLCASSPTGSTYNEQFFGPGTRLTVL.

The chain carries TRBV19 and TRBJ1-1; possible D gene TRBD1, 5 bases. From germline, CDR1 is LNHDA and CDR2 SQIVND (reference sequence). The CDR3 has 15 amino acids. Trimming left V 7 bases short and J 1 base short, with 16 bases between. The CDR3 loop is CASIPKGHKNTEAFF. In nucleotides, the CDR3 is TGTGCCAGTATCCCCAAGGGGCATAAGAACACTGAAGCTTTCTTT. Using reference TRBV19 and TRBJ1-1 for the parts outside the CDR3, the full variable domain is DGGITQSPKYLFRKEGQNVTLSCEQNLNHDAMYWYRQDPGQGLRLIYYSQIVNDFQKGDIAEGYSVSREKKESFPLTVTSAQKNPTAFYLCASIPKGHKNTEAFFGQGTRLTVV.

The V gene is TRBV4-2, the J gene TRBJ1-4; D is unclear. The CDR3 has 15 amino acids. Trimming took 0 bases from V and 0 from J, leaving 5 bases between them. Germline V gene data show CDR1 as LGHNA and CDR2 as YNFKEQ. As DNA, the CDR3 is TGTGCCAGCAGCCAAGAGCCCGCAACTAATGAAAAACTGTTTTTT. Encoded protein: CASSQEPATNEKLFF.

The rearrangement uses TRBV30 and TRBJ2-7; unclear D gene. Germline CDR1 reads GTSNPN; CDR2 reads SVGIG (reference sequence). Trimming took 2 bases from V and 3 from J, leaving 11 bases between them. The CDR3 is 13 residues long. The CDR3 loop reads CAWSWGFFYEQYF. The CDR3 nucleotides are TGTGCCTGGAGTTGGGGATTTTTCTACGAGCAGTACTTC.

This chain links TRBV9 with TRBJ2-5; TRBD1 matches 9 bases. The V and J ends lost 3 bases and 4 bases, in that order; junction bases with no gene match: 10. Germline CDR1 reads SGDLS; CDR2 reads YYNGEE. The length of the CDR3 is 16 residues. For the CDR3, the DNA is TGTGCCAGCAGCGCCAAGGACAGGGGTAGAGGAGAGACCCAGTACTTC. Its protein is CASSAKDRGRGETQYF.

The chain recombines TRBV6-5 with TRBJ2-7, with D tentatively TRBD2 (6 bases). V was cut by 6 bases and J by 4 bases, with 19 bases left in between. Looked up from germline, CDR1 is MNHEY and CDR2 is SVGAGI. The length of the CDR3 is 15 residues. The CDR3 DNA reads as TGTGCCAGCAGACCCGGGACTGGGTTTCTTTACGAGCAGTACTTC. It codes for CASRPGTGFLYEQYF.

The rearrangement joins TRBV6-6 to TRBJ2-3; D might be TRBD1 (6 bases). The CDR3 consists of 15 residues. V shed 0 bases and J shed 2 bases, with 9 bases lying between them. Germline V gives CDR1 MNHNY, CDR2 SVGAGI (reference sequence). The CDR3 nucleotides are TGTGCCAGCAGTTACTCAGACAGGTCCACAGATACGCAGTATTTT. It specifies CASSYSDRSTDTQYF.

Comment on this clone: The junction departs from the called germline gene at one end, perhaps through a read error. This chain uses TRBV6-5 with TRBJ1-6; D is uncertain. Germline lookup yields CDR1 MNHEY and CDR2 SVGAGI. The CDR3 has 13 amino acids. CDR3: CASRQSFNSPLHF. CDR3 coding DNA: TGTGCCAGCAGACAGTCCTTTAATTCACCCCTCCACTTT.

CDR3 DNA: TGTGCCAGCAGCCCGGGGCAGTTCTTC. Translation gives CASSPGQFF. The V and J genes are TRBV13 and TRBJ2-1; D uncertain. Deletions cut 5 bases from V and 12 bases from J, with 5 bases between. Germline V CDR1 and CDR2: PRHDT, FYEKMQ (reference sequence). The CDR3 has 9 amino acids.

The chain joins TRBV3-1 (or the pseudogene TRBV3-2) to TRBJ1-3; 7 nucleotides line up with TRBD1. The V gene end was trimmed by 2 bases and the J gene end by 2 bases; junction bases not matched to a gene: 6. The CDR3 spans 16 residues. The germline gives CDR1 LGHDT, CDR2 YNNKEL (reference sequence). The DNA of the CDR3 is TGTGCCAGCAGCCAATTTCAGGGGGTAGCTGGAAACACCATATATTTT. Amino acid sequence: CASSQFQGVAGNTIYF.

On this clone itself: The sample holds other DNA sequences that translate to the same CDR3. The chain carries TRBV5-1 and TRBJ1-3; no clear D. CDR1 SGHRS and CDR2 YFSETQ come from the germline V gene. The CDR3 is made up of 14 amino acids. V was pared by 0 bases and J by 2 bases, with 6 bases between. CDR3 loop: CASSLAATGNTIYF. CDR3 DNA: TGCGCCAGCAGCTTGGCAGCGACTGGAAACACCATATATTTT.

The J gene is TRBJ1-3, the V gene TRBV19; D might be TRBD1 (6 bases). This CDR3 is built from 12 residues. Germline CDR1 and CDR2: LNHDA and SQIVND (reference sequence). As DNA, the CDR3 is TGTCCCGGGAGGGGGGCAGGAAACACCATATATTTT. It specifies CPGRGAGNTIYF.

V usage is TRBV24-1 and J usage is TRBJ2-1; 8 positions match TRBD2. Germline values: CDR1 KGHDR, CDR2 SFDVKD. V trimming: 3 bases; J trimming: 6 bases; junction bases outside the gene matches: 6. The CDR3 runs to 15 residues. DNA for the CDR3: TGTGCCACCAGTGATAGCGGGAGAGGCTCCAATGAGCAGTTCTTC. It specifies CATSDSGRGSNEQFF.

The V gene is TRBV7-2, the J gene TRBJ1-1, with 11 bases identical to TRBD1. CDR1 and CDR2 from the germline V gene are SGHTA and FQGNSA. Trimming removed 5 bases from V and 7 bases from J; junction bases left unmatched: 6. CDR3 length equals 14 residues. The CDR3 is CASSADRGRNEAFF. DNA of the CDR3: TGTGCCAGCAGCGCGGACAGGGGGCGGAATGAAGCTTTCTTT.

The chain is built from TRBV5-6 and TRBJ2-3; 10 positions agree with TRBD2. The CDR3 covers 14 residues. Germline-derived CDR1 and CDR2 are SGHDT and YYEEEE. Losses at the gene ends were 4 bases for V and 7 bases for J; bases not matched to a gene: 6. CDR3 residues: CASSPTSGFNTQYF. In nucleotides, the CDR3 is TGTGCCAGCAGCCCGACTAGCGGGTTTAATACGCAGTATTTT.